The clone carrying this TCR beta chain was seen a handful of times. TCRdb passed the RT-PCR reads through MiXCR, listing each CDR3 protein once. The data show fewer than 800,000 distinct CDR3 sequences, approximately 15% seen once. The CDR3 totals 14 residues. The germline V and J ends were trimmed by 2 bases and 5 bases, with 13 bases remaining between them. CDR1 is SGHKS, CDR2 YYEKEE, per germline (reference sequence). Sequenced input: memory CD4+ T cells from blood. This receptor was identified in a female donor in good health, serving as a healthy control. The chain is built from TRBV5-5 and TRBJ2-5, with D tentatively TRBD1 (6 bases). The CDR3 loop reads CASSFSQGSETQYF. In nucleotides, the CDR3 is TGTGCCAGCAGCTTCTCGCAGGGGTCGGAGACCCAGTACTTC.